This TCR beta chain was captured by sequencing in a study of blood T cell repertoires in COVID-19. The data were produced by immunoSEQ multiplex PCR, yet TCRdb's version contains in-frame clones alone and is incomplete. The repertoire has about 130,000 clones, 75% to 90% of them found once; the top ten carry around 4.2%. The V gene lost 3 bases and the J gene lost 2 bases, with 11 bases spanning the gap. The CDR3 loop spans 14 amino acids. Germline-derived CDR1 and CDR2 are SGHDT and YYEEEE. This chain connects TRBV5-6 to TRBJ1-2; D possibly corresponds to TRBD1 (5 bases). The sequenced material came from peripheral blood. The sequence came from a man in his 60s with COVID-19, enrolled during active disease. CDR3 sequence (DNA): TGTGCCAGCAGCTCTAGTGGGGGGAACTATGGCTACACCTTC. As protein: CASSSSGGNYGYTF. Full variable domain (outside the CDR3, taken from reference TRBV5-6 and TRBJ1-2): DAGVTQSPTHLIKTRGQQVTLRCSPKSGHDTVSWYQQALGQGPQFIFQYYEEEERQRGNFPDRFSGHQFPNYSSELNVNALLLGDSALYLCASSSSGGNYGYTFGSGTRLTVV.